Each of the 3 T cell receptor beta chains below was sequenced from the same sample in a study of CD8+ T cells in alopecia areata. Following extraction, RNA underwent reverse transcription to cDNA, which served as the sequencing template. Sequencing used immunoSEQ multiplex PCR; TCRdb keeps in-frame clones, though not all of them. Among more than 75,000 clones listed, 35% to 45% were seen once. Sequencing was performed on CD4+ T cells sorted from blood. The receptors were sampled from a human donor with alopecia areata.

This clone was seen only a few times. The chain is built from TRBV27 and TRBJ1-1; 8 bases agree with TRBD1. The CDR3 totals 16 residues. Looked up from germline, CDR1 is MNHEY and CDR2 is SMNVEV (reference sequence). Trimming cost V 5 bases and J 3 bases; bases outside gene matches: 11. This CDR3 is CASSKWGTGRDTEAFF. CDR3 sequence (DNA): TGTGCCAGCAGTAAGTGGGGGACAGGAAGAGACACTGAAGCTTTCTTT.

The chain employs TRBV30 and TRBJ2-2; tentative D call: TRBD1 (5 bases). The length of the CDR3 is 15 residues. V lost 2 bases and J lost 0, with 10 bases in between. From germline, CDR1 is GTSNPN and CDR2 SVGIG (reference sequence). The CDR3 spells CAWSRRTTNTGELFF. The CDR3, as DNA: TGTGCCTGGAGTAGGCGGACAACGAACACCGGGGAGCTGTTTTTT.

The chain recombines TRBV5-4 with TRBJ2-7; D is unclear. The CDR3 is made up of 16 amino acids. Germline V gene sequence: CDR1 SGHNT, CDR2 YYREEE (reference sequence). V was shortened by 4 bases and J by 6 bases, with 23 bases between the two germline ends. The CDR3 DNA sequence: TGTGCCAGCAGCGCCGGAAAGTCGGGTGGAAGTCTCGAGCAGTACTTC. Translating it yields CASSAGKSGGSLEQYF.